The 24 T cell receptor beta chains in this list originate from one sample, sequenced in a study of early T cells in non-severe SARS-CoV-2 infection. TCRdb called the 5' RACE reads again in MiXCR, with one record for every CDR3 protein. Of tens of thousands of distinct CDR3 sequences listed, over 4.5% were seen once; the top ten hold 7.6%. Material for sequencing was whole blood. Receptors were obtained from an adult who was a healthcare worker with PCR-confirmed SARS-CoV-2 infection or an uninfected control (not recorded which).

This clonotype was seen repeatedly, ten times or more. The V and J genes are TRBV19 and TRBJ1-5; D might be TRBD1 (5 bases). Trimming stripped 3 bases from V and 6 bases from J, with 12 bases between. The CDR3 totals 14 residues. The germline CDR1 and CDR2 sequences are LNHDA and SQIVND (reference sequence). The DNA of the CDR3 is TGTGCCAGTAGTATCGGCCAGGGAATTCAGCCCCAGCATTTT. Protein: CASSIGQGIQPQHF. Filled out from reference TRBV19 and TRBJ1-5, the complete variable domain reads DGGITQSPKYLFRKEGQNVTLSCEQNLNHDAMYWYRQDPGQGLRLIYYSQIVNDFQKGDIAEGYSVSREKKESFPLTVTSAQKNPTAFYLCASSIGQGIQPQHFGDGTRLSIL.

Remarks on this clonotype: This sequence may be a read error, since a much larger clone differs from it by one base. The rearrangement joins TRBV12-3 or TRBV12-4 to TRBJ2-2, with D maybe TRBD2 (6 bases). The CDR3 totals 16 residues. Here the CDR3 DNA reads TGTGCCAGCAGTTTACCGGCGGGGACGAACACCGGGGTGCTGTTTTTT. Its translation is CASSLPAGTNTGVLFF.

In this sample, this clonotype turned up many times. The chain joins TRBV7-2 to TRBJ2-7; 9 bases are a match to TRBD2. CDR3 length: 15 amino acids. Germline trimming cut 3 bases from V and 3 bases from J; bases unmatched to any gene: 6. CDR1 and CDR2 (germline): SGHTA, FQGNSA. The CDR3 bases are TGTGCCAGCAGCTTCGGACTAGCGTATTTCTACGAGCAGTACTTC. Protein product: CASSFGLAYFYEQYF.

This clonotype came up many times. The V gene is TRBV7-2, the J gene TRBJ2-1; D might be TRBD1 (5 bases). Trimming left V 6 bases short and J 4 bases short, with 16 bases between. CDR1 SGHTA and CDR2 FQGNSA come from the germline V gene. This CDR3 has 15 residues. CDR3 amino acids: CASRPWTSLYNEQFF. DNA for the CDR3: TGTGCCAGCAGACCGTGGACAAGCCTATACAATGAGCAGTTCTTC.

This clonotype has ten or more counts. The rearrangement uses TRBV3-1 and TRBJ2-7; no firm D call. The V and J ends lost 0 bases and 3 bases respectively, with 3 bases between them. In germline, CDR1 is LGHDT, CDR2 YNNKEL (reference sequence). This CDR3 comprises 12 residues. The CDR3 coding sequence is TGTGCCAGCAGCCAAGATTTCTACGAGCAGTACTTC. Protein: CASSQDFYEQYF.

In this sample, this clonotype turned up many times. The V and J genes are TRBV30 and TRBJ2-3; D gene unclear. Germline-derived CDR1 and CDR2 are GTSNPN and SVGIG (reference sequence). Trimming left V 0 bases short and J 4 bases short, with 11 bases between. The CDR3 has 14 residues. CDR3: CAWSVLAAADTQYF. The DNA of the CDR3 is TGTGCCTGGAGTGTATTGGCGGCCGCAGATACGCAGTATTTT.

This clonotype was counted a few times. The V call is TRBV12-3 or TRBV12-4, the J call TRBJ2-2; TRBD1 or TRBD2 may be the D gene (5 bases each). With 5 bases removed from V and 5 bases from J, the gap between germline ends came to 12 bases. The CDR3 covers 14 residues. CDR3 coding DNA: TGTGCCAGCAGTCATTCGGGGCTAACCGGGGAGCTGTTTTTT. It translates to CASSHSGLTGELFF.

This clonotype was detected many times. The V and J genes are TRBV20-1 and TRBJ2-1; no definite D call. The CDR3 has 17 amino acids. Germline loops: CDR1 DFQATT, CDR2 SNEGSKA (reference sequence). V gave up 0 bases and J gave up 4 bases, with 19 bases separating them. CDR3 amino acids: CSARDYIGLAQYNEQFF. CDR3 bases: TGCAGTGCTAGAGATTATATAGGCCTGGCGCAGTACAATGAGCAGTTCTTC.

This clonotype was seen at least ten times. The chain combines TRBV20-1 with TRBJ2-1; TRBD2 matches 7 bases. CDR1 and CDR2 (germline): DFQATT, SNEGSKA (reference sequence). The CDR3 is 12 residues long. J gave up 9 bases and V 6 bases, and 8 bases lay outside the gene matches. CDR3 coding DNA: TGCAGTGCGGGACCGGGGGGAGGTGAGCAGTTCTTC. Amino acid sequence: CSAGPGGGEQFF.

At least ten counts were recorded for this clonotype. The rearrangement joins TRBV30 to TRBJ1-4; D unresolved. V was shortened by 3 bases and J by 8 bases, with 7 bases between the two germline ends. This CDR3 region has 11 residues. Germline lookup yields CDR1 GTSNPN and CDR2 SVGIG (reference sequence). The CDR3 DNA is TGTGCCTGGAGCGCTCGCGAAAAACTGTTTTTT. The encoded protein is CAWSAREKLFF.

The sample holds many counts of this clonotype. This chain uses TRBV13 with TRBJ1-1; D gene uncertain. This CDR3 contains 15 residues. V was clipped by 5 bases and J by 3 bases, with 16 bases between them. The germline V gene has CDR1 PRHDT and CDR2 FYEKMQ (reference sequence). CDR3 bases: TGTGCCAGCAGCGCCTCTCTCCCGGGTTACACTGAAGCTTTCTTT. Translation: CASSASLPGYTEAFF.

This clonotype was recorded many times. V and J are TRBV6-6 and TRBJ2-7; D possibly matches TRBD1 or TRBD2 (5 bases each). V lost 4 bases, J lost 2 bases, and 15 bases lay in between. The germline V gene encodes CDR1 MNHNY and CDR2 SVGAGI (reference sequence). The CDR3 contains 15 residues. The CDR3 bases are TGTGCCAGCAGTTTCTCCGGGGCCTTCGCCTACGAGCAGTACTTC. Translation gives CASSFSGAFAYEQYF.

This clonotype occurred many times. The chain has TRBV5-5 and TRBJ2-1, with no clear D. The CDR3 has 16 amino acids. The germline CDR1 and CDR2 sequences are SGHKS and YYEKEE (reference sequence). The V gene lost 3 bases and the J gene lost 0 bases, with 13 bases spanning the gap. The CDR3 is CASSSFNANSYNEQFF. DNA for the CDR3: TGTGCCAGCAGCTCTTTCAACGCGAACTCCTACAATGAGCAGTTCTTC.

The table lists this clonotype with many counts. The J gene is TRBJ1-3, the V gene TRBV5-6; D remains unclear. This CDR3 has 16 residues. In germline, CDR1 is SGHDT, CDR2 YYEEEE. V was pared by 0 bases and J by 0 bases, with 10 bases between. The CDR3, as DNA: TGTGCCAGCAGCTTGGGTCAAATCTTCTCTGGAAACACCATATATTTT. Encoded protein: CASSLGQIFSGNTIYF. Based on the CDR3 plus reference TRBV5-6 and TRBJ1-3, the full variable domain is DAGVTQSPTHLIKTRGQQVTLRCSPKSGHDTVSWYQQALGQGPQFIFQYYEEEERQRGNFPDRFSGHQFPNYSSELNVNALLLGDSALYLCASSLGQIFSGNTIYFGEGSWLTVV.

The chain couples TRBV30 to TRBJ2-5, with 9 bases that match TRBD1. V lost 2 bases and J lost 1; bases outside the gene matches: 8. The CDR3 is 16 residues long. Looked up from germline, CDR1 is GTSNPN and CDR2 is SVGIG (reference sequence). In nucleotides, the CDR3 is TGTGCCTGGAGTACCGGGACAGGGCTATCCCAAGAGACCCAGTACTTC. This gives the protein CAWSTGTGLSQETQYF.

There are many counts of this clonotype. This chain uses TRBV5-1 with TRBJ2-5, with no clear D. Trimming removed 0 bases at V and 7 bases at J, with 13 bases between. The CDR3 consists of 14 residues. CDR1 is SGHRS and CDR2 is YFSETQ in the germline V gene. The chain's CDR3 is CASSLDYRIGTQYF. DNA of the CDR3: TGCGCCAGCAGCTTGGACTACCGTATCGGGACCCAGTACTTC.

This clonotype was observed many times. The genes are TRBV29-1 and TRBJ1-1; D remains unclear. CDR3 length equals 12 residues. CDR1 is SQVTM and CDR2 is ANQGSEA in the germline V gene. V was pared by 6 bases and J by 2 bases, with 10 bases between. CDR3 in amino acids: CSVARGNTEAFF. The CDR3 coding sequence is TGCAGCGTCGCTAGAGGTAACACTGAAGCTTTCTTT.

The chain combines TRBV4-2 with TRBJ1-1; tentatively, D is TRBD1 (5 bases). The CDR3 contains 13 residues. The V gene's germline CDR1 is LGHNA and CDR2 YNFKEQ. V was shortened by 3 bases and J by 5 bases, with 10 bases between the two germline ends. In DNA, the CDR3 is TGTGCCAGCAGCCAGAGGGGTCAGACTGAAGCTTTCTTT. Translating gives CASSQRGQTEAFF.

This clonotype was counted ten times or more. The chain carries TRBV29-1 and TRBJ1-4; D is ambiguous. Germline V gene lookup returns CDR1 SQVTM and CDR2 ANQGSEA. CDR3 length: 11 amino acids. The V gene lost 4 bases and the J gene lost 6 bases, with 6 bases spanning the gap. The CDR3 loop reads CSVGTDEKLFF. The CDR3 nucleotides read TGCAGCGTTGGAACGGATGAAAAACTGTTTTTT.

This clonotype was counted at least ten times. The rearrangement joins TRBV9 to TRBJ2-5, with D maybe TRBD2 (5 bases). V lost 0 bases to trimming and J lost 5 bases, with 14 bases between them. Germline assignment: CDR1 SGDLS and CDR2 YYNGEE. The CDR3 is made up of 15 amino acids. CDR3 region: CASSVAPSRVETQYF. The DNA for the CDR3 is TGTGCCAGCAGCGTAGCCCCTAGCCGTGTGGAGACCCAGTACTTC. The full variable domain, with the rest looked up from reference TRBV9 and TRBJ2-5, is DSGVTQTPKHLITATGQRVTLRCSPRSGDLSVYWYQQSLDQGLQFLIQYYNGEERAKGNILERFSAQQFPDLHSELNLSSLELGDSALYFCASSVAPSRVETQYFGPGTRLLVL.

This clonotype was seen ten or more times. The CDR3 sequence is CASSWVTGEAFF. The CDR3 DNA reads as TGTGCCAGCAGTTGGGTGACAGGGGAAGCTTTCTTT. This rearrangement joins TRBV12-3 or TRBV12-4 to TRBJ1-1, with TRBD1 identical over 7 bases. V shed 4 bases and J 8 bases; nucleotides not matched to a gene: 4. The CDR3 runs 12 residues.

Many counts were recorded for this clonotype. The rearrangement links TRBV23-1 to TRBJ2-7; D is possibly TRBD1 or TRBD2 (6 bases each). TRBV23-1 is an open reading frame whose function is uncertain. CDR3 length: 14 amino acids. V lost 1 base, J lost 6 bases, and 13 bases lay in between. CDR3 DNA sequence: TGCGCCAGCAGTCAATGGTGCGGAGGGGGCGAGCAGTACTTC. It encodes CASSQWCGGGEQYF.

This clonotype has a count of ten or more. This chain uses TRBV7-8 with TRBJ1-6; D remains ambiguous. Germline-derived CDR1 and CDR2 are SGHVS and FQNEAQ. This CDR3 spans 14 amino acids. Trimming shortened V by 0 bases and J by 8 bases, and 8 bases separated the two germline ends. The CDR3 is CASSLAGAYSPLHF. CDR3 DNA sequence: TGTGCCAGCAGCTTAGCGGGAGCCTATTCACCCCTCCACTTT.

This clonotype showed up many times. CDR3 DNA: TGTGCCAGCAGCTTAGACGGGACAGACACTGAAGCTTTCTTT. Residues: CASSLDGTDTEAFF. This rearrangement joins TRBV11-2 to TRBJ1-1, with 7 bases identical to TRBD1. V lost 0 bases and J lost 3; bases outside the gene matches: 1. Germline V gene data show CDR1 as SGHAT and CDR2 as FQNNGV. The CDR3 contains 14 residues.